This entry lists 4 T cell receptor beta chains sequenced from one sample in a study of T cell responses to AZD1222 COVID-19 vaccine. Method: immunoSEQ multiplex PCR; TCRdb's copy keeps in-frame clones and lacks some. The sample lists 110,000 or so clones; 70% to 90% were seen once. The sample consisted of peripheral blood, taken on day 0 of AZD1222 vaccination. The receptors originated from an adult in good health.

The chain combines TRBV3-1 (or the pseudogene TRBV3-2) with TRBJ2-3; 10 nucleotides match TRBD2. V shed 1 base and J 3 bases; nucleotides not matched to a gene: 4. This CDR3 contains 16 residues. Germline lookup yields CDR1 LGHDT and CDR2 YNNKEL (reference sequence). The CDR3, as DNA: TGTGCCAGCAGCCAAGTAGCGGGGGGTTGGACAGATACGCAGTATTTT. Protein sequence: CASSQVAGGWTDTQYF.

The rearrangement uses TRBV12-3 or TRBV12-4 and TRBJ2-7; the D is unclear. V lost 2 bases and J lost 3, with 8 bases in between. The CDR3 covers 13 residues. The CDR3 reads CASSLSRGYEQYF. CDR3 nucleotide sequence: TGTGCCAGCAGTTTAAGCAGAGGCTACGAGCAGTACTTC.

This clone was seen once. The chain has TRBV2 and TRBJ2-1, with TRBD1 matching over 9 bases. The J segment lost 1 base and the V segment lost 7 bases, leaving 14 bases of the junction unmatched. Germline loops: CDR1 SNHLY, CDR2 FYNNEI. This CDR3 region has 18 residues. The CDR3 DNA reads TGTGCCAGCAAAGCTGGGACAGGGTACTCACGGTCCTACAATGAGCAGTTCTTC. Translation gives CASKAGTGYSRSYNEQFF.

The CDR3 bases are TGTGCTAGTGGTCCCGCGGTGGGGGTGATGAACACTGAAGCTTTCTTT. The encoded protein is CASGPAVGVMNTEAFF. V and J are TRBV12-5 and TRBJ1-1, with D possibly being TRBD1 (5 bases). V lost 5 bases to trimming and J lost 0 bases, with 16 bases between them. The CDR3 runs 16 residues. CDR1 LGHNT and CDR2 FRNRAP come from the germline V gene.